Detailed here is one T cell receptor beta chain. This sample is part of a study of control samples from healthy donors and cancer patients. With 5 bases removed from V and 6 bases from J, the gap between germline ends came to 14 bases. The CDR3 covers 13 residues. The germline V gene has CDR1 SGHVS and CDR2 FQNEAQ. TCRdb's table, derived via immunoSEQ multiplex PCR, lists solely in-frame clones and lacks some. Among over 15,000 clones listed, 87% were seen once. The gene calls are TRBV7-8 and TRBJ2-7, with D possibly matching TRBD1 (6 bases). This clonotype was sampled from a woman between 65 and 79 years old with colorectal cancer. The sample comprised PBMCs. The CDR3 region has the DNA TGTGCCAGCAGCCCGACAGGTACACTCGAGCAGTACTTC. Translated, it gives CASSPTGTLEQYF.